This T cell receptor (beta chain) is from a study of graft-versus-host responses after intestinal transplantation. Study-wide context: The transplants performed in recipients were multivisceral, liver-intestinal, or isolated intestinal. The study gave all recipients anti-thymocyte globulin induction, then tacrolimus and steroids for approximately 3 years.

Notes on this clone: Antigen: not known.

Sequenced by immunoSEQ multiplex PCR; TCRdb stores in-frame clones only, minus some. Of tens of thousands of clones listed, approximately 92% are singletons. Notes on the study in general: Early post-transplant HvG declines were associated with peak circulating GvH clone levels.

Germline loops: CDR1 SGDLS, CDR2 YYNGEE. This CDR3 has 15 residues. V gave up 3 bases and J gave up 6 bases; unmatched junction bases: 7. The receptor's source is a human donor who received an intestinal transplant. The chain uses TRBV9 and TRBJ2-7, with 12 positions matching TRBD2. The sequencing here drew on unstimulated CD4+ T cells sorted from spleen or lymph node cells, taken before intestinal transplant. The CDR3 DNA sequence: TGTGCCAGCAGCGCCGGACTAGCGGGAATGGGCGAGCAGTACTTC. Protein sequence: CASSAGLAGMGEQYF.